This section outlines one TCR beta chain sequence together with its context. The data are from a study of T cells expressing NK-cell markers. CDR1 and CDR2 from the germline V gene are MNHNS and SASEGT. The CDR3 loop spans 14 amino acids. TCRdb reprocessed the 5' RACE reads and reports one entry per CDR3 protein, with no DNA. The sample yields approximately 440,000 distinct CDR3 sequences, of which the top ten take up 1.4% to 1.5%. This receptor was taken from a woman aged 45-59 years in good health. This chain connects TRBV6-1 to TRBJ2-1; the TRBD2 assignment by TCRdb is unverifiable without DNA. The sample taken for sequencing was blood T cells: a sorted CD56 or NKG2C T cell subset, CD4+ or CD8+ T cells, or bulk PBMC T cells (not recorded which). CDR3 residues: CASRLLTSGSEQFF.